These 2 T cell receptor beta chains originate from one sample sequenced in a study of Ad26.COV2.S vaccination and SARS-CoV-2 variants. Treatment meaning: around 19 received Ad26.COV2.S at low or high dose, single or two shots; about 5 received placebo; per-sample allocation not given. Day 63 after the first injection of vaccine or placebo was the sampling time. Clones were read by immunoSEQ multiplex PCR, and TCRdb kept only the in-frame ones, dropping some. The sample shows around 400,000 clones, around 90% of them seen only once. The sample was peripheral blood, taken in a trial of Ad26.COV2.S vaccine versus placebo. These receptors originate from a person aged 18-60 years who received the Ad26.COV2.S COVID-19 vaccine or a placebo.

The V and J genes are TRBV10-1 and TRBJ2-2, with 7 bases that match TRBD1. V gave up 6 bases and J gave up 0 bases; unmatched junction bases: 4. The germline V gene has CDR1 WNHNN and CDR2 SYGVQD (reference sequence). This CDR3 comprises 15 residues. CDR3 DNA: TGCGCCAGCAGCGGGGACAGACCGAACACCGGGGAGCTGTTTTTT. It yields the protein CASSGDRPNTGELFF.

The chain joins TRBV6-2 or TRBV6-3 to TRBJ2-7; 9 positions match TRBD1. Unmatched junction bases numbered 1, after V lost 0 bases and J lost 4 bases. The CDR3 consists of 14 residues. CDR1 is MNHEY and CDR2 is SVGEGT in the germline V gene. The CDR3 sequence is CASSYSGQGYEQYF. In nucleotides, the CDR3 is TGTGCCAGCAGTTACTCGGGACAGGGTTACGAGCAGTACTTC.